This passage covers 21 T cell receptor beta chains from one sample sequenced in a study of cytomegalovirus exposure and HLA in healthy donors (dated by TCRdb to 2016 to 2017). The library was prepared using the immunoSEQ multiplex PCR assay. A mixture of 60 forward primers for TCR Vbeta segments and 13 reverse primers for TCR Jbeta segments was used in the multiplex PCR. TCRdb holds this immuneACCESS table with in-frame rearrangements only. Some clones are missing; in checked studies, unresolved V genes explain under half, and the rest has no known cause. Within this sample are over 150,000 clones, with 65% to 80% of them counted one time only. Roughly 4.2% of the sample lies in the top ten. The sequenced sample was PBMCs. The receptors originated from a man in his forties or fifties in good health and CMV-seronegative.

The rearrangement uses TRBV7-3 and TRBJ1-1, with unresolved D. CDR1 and CDR2 from the germline V gene are SGHTA and FQGTGA. V lost 2 bases and J 5 bases, leaving 15 bases between the germline ends. This CDR3 has 15 amino acids. The CDR3, as DNA: TGTGCCAGCAGCTTAGGAGGGTTTCAGTATACTGAAGCTTTCTTT. Amino acids: CASSLGGFQYTEAFF.

The J gene is TRBJ2-7, the V gene TRBV4-1, with D possibly matching TRBD1 (5 bases). Germline V gives CDR1 MGHRA, CDR2 YSYEKL. Trimming left V 1 base short and J 6 bases short, with 13 bases between. The length of the CDR3 is 14 residues. The CDR3 spells CASSQVQGRGEQYF. CDR3 bases: TGCGCCAGCAGCCAAGTCCAGGGAAGAGGCGAGCAGTACTTC.

The chain uses TRBV7-6 and TRBJ2-3, with 7 bases aligning to TRBD2. Unmatched junction bases numbered 3, after V lost 3 bases and J lost 0 bases. Germline V CDR1 and CDR2: SGHVS, FNYEAQ. The CDR3 runs to 15 residues. DNA for the CDR3: TGTGCCAGCAGCTTCCCTAGCGGCAGCACAGATACGCAGTATTTT. Translation gives CASSFPSGSTDTQYF.

CDR3 nucleotide sequence: TGCGCCAGCAGCCCCGGACTAGCGGCGCAGTATTTT. This translates into CASSPGLAAQYF. The V and J genes are TRBV4-1 and TRBJ2-3, with 10 bases matching TRBD2. Germline CDR1 and CDR2: MGHRA and YSYEKL. The CDR3 sequence is 12 residues long. V lost 4 bases to trimming and J lost 10 bases; unmatched junction nucleotides: 2.

This clone is a singleton in its sample. The V call is TRBV10-3, the J call TRBJ1-2; D ambiguous. The germline V and J ends were trimmed by 0 bases and 3 bases, with 5 bases remaining between them. The CDR3 is 13 residues long. Germline loops: CDR1 ENHRY, CDR2 SYGVKD. CDR3 loop: CAISESEYYGYTF. The CDR3 DNA is TGTGCCATCAGTGAGTCCGAGTACTATGGCTACACCTTC.

This clone has more than one count but fewer than ten. The chain recombines TRBV5-1 with TRBJ2-1; no firm D call. The CDR3 length is 16 residues. V lost 0 bases to trimming and J lost 8 bases, with 18 bases between them. Germline assignment: CDR1 SGHRS and CDR2 YFSETQ. The CDR3 nucleotides read TGCGCCAGCAGCTTGGATAGCTCTTATTTATCCGATGAGCAGTTCTTC. As protein: CASSLDSSYLSDEQFF.

The chain couples TRBV9 to TRBJ2-5, with 12 nucleotides matching TRBD2. The trim removed 0 bases at V and 4 bases at J, leaving 7 bases unmatched. The CDR3 has 17 residues. The germline V gene has CDR1 SGDLS and CDR2 YYNGEE. The chain's CDR3 is CASSVASASGGAETQYF. The CDR3 region has the DNA TGTGCCAGCAGCGTAGCCTCCGCTAGCGGGGGGGCAGAGACCCAGTACTTC. Drawing the rest from reference TRBV9 and TRBJ2-5, the complete variable domain is DSGVTQTPKHLITATGQRVTLRCSPRSGDLSVYWYQQSLDQGLQFLIQYYNGEERAKGNILERFSAQQFPDLHSELNLSSLELGDSALYFCASSVASASGGAETQYFGPGTRLLVL.

This sequence joins TRBV6-1 and TRBJ2-5; a possible D gene is TRBD2 (6 bases). Germline-derived CDR1 and CDR2 are MNHNS and SASEGT. This CDR3 contains 17 residues. V was pared by 2 bases and J by 3 bases, with 19 bases between. The CDR3 coding sequence is TGTGCCAGCAGTGAAATTTGGAGGGCTACATCAAAAGAGACCCAGTACTTC. It is translated as CASSEIWRATSKETQYF.

This clone was recorded once. The chain uses TRBV7-9 and TRBJ1-4, with a tentative D call TRBD1 (6 bases). Between the trimmed V and J ends, which lost 4 bases and 4 bases, there was a span of 13 bases. Germline lookup yields CDR1 SEHNR and CDR2 FQNEAQ (reference sequence). CDR3 length equals 15 residues. The CDR3 nucleotides read TGTGCCAGCAGCTACCCGGACAGCCTTAATGAAAAACTGTTTTTT. Its translation: CASSYPDSLNEKLFF.

This clone was seen a handful of times. As DNA, the CDR3 is TGCGCCAGCAGCTTGGCCATGGGGCCTGGAAACACCATATATTTT. Encoded protein: CASSLAMGPGNTIYF. The chain recombines TRBV5-1 with TRBJ1-3, with D possibly being TRBD1 (5 bases). Trimming took 0 bases from V and 2 from J, leaving 9 bases between them. Germline CDR1 reads SGHRS; CDR2 reads YFSETQ. This CDR3 has 15 amino acids.

This clone was counted once. This rearrangement joins TRBV6-6 to TRBJ1-5, with 7 bases aligning to TRBD1. This CDR3 has 16 amino acids. Unmatched junction bases numbered 14, after V lost 6 bases and J lost 6 bases. The germline gives CDR1 MNHNY, CDR2 SVGAGI (reference sequence). This CDR3 is CASRVEGAGGGQPQHF. The DNA for the CDR3 is TGTGCCAGCAGGGTGGAGGGGGCGGGGGGGGGTCAGCCCCAGCATTTT.

The V gene is TRBV13, the J gene TRBJ2-5, with TRBD1 matching over 8 bases. The CDR3 is 16 residues long. CDR1 and CDR2 (germline): PRHDT, FYEKMQ (reference sequence). Unmatched junction bases numbered 12, after V lost 5 bases and J lost 4 bases. The CDR3 DNA follows: TGTGCCAGCAGCGAGTCCTCAGGGGGCTTCGGAGAGACCCAGTACTTC. Amino acids: CASSESSGGFGETQYF.

The V gene is TRBV27, the J gene TRBJ2-7; 11 nucleotides line up with TRBD1. CDR1 is MNHEY and CDR2 is SMNVEV in the germline V gene (reference sequence). V was pared by 5 bases and J by 1 base, with 4 bases of the junction left unmatched. The CDR3 extends over 15 amino acids. The CDR3 protein is CASSPDRGPSYEQYF. The CDR3 DNA is TGTGCCAGCAGTCCGGACAGGGGGCCTTCCTACGAGCAGTACTTC.

This clone appeared a single time. The CDR3 is CASRGDSTYEQYF. CDR3 bases: TGTGCCAGCAGGGGGGACAGCACCTACGAGCAGTACTTC. This sequence joins TRBV6-1 and TRBJ2-7; 7 bases match TRBD1. The germline gives CDR1 MNHNS, CDR2 SASEGT. The CDR3 totals 13 residues. V lost 6 bases to trimming and J lost 2 bases; unmatched junction nucleotides: 4.

CDR3 DNA: TGTGCCAGCAGGGTTGGGCCCTCCCGGAACTATGGCTACACCTTC. It specifies CASRVGPSRNYGYTF. The chain has TRBV28 and TRBJ1-2; D is ambiguous. The germline V gene encodes CDR1 MDHEN and CDR2 SYDVKM. The germline V and J ends were trimmed by 6 bases and 2 bases, with 16 bases remaining between them. The CDR3 length is 15 residues.

The chain joins TRBV5-4 to TRBJ2-1, with D possibly being TRBD2 (6 bases). V was clipped by 3 bases and J by 4 bases, with 14 bases between them. The CDR3 length is 15 residues. Germline CDR1 is SGHNT and CDR2 is YYREEE (reference sequence). CDR3 residues: CASSSRDWIYNEQFF. The CDR3 DNA reads as TGTGCCAGCAGCTCGAGGGACTGGATTTACAATGAGCAGTTCTTC.

The chain carries TRBV7-9 and TRBJ2-3; 7 bases line up with TRBD2. After removal of 5 bases from V and 4 bases from J, the junction contained 3 bases not matched to a gene. CDR3 length: 13 amino acids. The V gene's germline CDR1 is SEHNR and CDR2 FQNEAQ (reference sequence). Here the CDR3 reads CASSPAGADTQYF. In nucleotides, the CDR3 is TGTGCCAGCAGCCCGGCGGGGGCAGATACGCAGTATTTT.

J is TRBJ2-7 and V is TRBV7-6; D perhaps matches TRBD2 (5 bases). Trimming left V 5 bases short and J 3 bases short, with 20 bases between. The germline gives CDR1 SGHVS, CDR2 FNYEAQ. This CDR3 is 16 amino acids long. The CDR3 bases are TGTGCCAGCAGCCAAGGAGGCAGTGTGTCGGTCTACGAGCAGTACTTC. This gives the protein CASSQGGSVSVYEQYF.

A remark on this clone: Relative to the germline gene, one junction end is altered; a read error may explain this. The chain has TRBV7-2 and TRBJ2-5, with 8 bases lining up with TRBD2. This CDR3 is built from 14 residues. The germline V gene has CDR1 SGHTA and CDR2 FQGNSA. The CDR3 loop is CASNLPGGAETQYF. For the CDR3, the DNA is TGTGCCAGCAACTTACCCGGGGGGGCGGAGACCCAGTACTTC.

This chain uses TRBV25-1 with TRBJ1-4; no definite D call. V was cut by 3 bases and J by 8 bases, with 19 bases left in between. Germline CDR1 is MGHDK and CDR2 is SYGVNS. There are 16 residues in the CDR3. CDR3 residues: CASSDPRPASVEKLFF. The CDR3, as DNA: TGTGCCAGCAGTGATCCGAGACCAGCGTCAGTGGAAAAACTGTTTTTT. The entire variable domain, with the rest obtained from reference TRBV25-1 and TRBJ1-4, is as follows: EADIYQTPRYLVIGTGKKITLECSQTMGHDKMYWYQQDPGMELHLIHYSYGVNSTEKGDLSSESTVSRIRTEHFPLTLESARPSHTSQYLCASSDPRPASVEKLFFGSGTQLSVL.

This clone was seen only a few times. This chain connects TRBV6-1 to TRBJ2-7, with a possible D match to TRBD2 (6 bases). The CDR3 consists of 13 residues. Germline CDR1 is MNHNS and CDR2 is SASEGT. The V and J ends lost 4 bases and 3 bases respectively, with 10 bases between them. CDR3 region: CASSAGEDYEQYF. In nucleotides, the CDR3 is TGTGCCAGCAGTGCGGGGGAAGACTACGAGCAGTACTTC.